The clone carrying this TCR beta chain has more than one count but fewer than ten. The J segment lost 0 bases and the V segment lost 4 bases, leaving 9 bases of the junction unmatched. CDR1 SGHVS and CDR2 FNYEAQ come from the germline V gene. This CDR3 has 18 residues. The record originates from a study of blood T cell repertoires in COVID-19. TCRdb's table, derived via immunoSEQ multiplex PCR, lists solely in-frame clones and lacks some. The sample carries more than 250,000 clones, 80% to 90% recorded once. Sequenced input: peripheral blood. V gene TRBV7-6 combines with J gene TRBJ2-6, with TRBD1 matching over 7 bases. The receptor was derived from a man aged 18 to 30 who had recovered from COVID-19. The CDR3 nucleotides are TGTGCCAGCAGCTCCCCGGGACAGAGCTTCTCTGGGGCCAACGTCCTGACTTTC. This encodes CASSSPGQSFSGANVLTF.